This TCR beta chain stems from a study of cytomegalovirus exposure and HLA in healthy donors. It was healthy bone marrow donors who served as donors. 13 Jbeta primers and 60 Vbeta primers were used for the PCR. The method was immunoSEQ multiplex PCR; TCRdb's version includes in-frame clones alone and lacks a portion of them. Of 150,000 to 200,000 clones listed, under 85% were seen once; the top ten hold about 4%. Germline V gene lookup returns CDR1 MNHNY and CDR2 SVGAGI (reference sequence). V shed 7 bases and J shed 2 bases, with 12 bases lying between them. The CDR3 extends over 13 amino acids. The sequence derives from a man in his fifties in good health and CMV-seropositive. Material: PBMCs. V usage is TRBV6-6 and J usage is TRBJ2-7, with TRBD2 as a possible D gene (6 bases). The CDR3 sequence is CASNYPGAYEQYF. Here the CDR3 DNA reads TGTGCCAGCAATTATCCGGGGGCCTACGAGCAGTACTTC.